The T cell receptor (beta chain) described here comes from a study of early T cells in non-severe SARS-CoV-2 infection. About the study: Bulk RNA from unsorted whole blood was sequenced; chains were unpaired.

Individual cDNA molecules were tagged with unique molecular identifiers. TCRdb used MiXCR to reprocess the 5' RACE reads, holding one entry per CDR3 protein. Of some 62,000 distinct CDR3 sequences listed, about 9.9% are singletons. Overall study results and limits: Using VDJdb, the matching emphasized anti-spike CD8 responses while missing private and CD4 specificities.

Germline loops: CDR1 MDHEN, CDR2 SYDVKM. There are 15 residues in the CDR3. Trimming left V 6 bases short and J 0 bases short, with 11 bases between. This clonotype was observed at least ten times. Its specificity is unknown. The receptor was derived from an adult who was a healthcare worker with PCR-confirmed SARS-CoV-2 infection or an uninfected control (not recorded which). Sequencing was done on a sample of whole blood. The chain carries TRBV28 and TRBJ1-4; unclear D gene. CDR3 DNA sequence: TGTGCCAGCAGCCTCCAGCCTGCAACTAATGAAAAACTGTTTTTT. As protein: CASSLQPATNEKLFF.